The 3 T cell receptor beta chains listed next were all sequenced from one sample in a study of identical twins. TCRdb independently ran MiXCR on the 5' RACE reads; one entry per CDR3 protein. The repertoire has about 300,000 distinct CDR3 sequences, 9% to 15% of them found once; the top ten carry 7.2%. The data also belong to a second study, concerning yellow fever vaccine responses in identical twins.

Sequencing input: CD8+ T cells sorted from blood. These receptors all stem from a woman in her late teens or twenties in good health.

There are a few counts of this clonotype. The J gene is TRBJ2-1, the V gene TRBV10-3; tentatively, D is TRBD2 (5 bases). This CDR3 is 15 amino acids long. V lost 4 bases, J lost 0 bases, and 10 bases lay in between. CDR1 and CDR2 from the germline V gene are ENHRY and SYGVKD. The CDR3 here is CAISVQDSSYNEQFF. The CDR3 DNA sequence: TGTGCCATCAGTGTTCAGGACTCCTCCTACAATGAGCAGTTCTTC.

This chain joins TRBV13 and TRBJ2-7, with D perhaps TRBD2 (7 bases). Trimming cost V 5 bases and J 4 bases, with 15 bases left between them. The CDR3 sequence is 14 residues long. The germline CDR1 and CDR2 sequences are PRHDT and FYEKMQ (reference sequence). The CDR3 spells CASSPRRGAYEQYV. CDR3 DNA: TGTGCCAGCAGCCCGAGACGGGGGGCTTACGAGCAGTACGTC.

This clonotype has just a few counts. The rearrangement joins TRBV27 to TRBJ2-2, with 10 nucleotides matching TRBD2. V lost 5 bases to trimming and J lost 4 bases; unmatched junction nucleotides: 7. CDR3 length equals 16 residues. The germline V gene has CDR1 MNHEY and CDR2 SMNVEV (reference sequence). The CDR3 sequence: CASSPSSGGPTGELFF. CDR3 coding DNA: TGTGCCAGCAGTCCGAGTAGCGGGGGGCCCACCGGGGAGCTGTTTTTT.